These T cell receptor beta chains were read from a single sample in a study of early T cells in non-severe SARS-CoV-2 infection. TCRdb analysed the 5' RACE reads with MiXCR anew, one entry per CDR3 protein. The repertoire has tens of thousands of distinct CDR3 sequences, 9.5% to 15% of them found once; the top ten carry around 1.1%. The sequenced sample consisted of whole blood. Source of these receptors: an adult who was a healthcare worker with PCR-confirmed SARS-CoV-2 infection or an uninfected control (not recorded which). CDR3s include the opening cysteine and the closing phenylalanine or tryptophan. The order of the fields is clone size, V gene, J gene, D gene, CDR3 DNA, CDR3 protein. The D gene is left open where the match is weak. Clone size is stated in some rows and not others, as once, few, many or a class when expanded.

>-|TRBV7-9|TRBJ2-1|-
TGTGCCAGCAGCCCCGGCCGGGTCAGCGAGCAGTTCTTC
CASSPGRVSEQFF
>many|TRBV5-4|TRBJ1-2|-
TGTGCCAGCAGCCGGATGGTGATGGCAGGCCTTAACTATGGCTACACCTTC
CASSRMVMAGLNYGYTF
>-|TRBV27|TRBJ1-1|-
TGTGCCAGCAGTTTATTAGGCCCGAACACTGAAGCTTTCTTT
CASSLLGPNTEAFF
>many|TRBV10-2|TRBJ2-7|-
TGCGCCAGCAGTGATTTGGGGTACGAGCAGTACTTC
CASSDLGYEQYF
>few|TRBV6-2/TRBV6-3|TRBJ1-5|TRBD1
TGTGCCAGCAGTTTACCGGGACAGGGGGTCCCTAATCAGCCCCAGCATTTT
CASSLPGQGVPNQPQHF
>-|TRBV29-1|TRBJ1-2|-
TGCAGCGTTACCGATAATGGCTACACCTTC
CSVTDNGYTF
>-|TRBV7-2|TRBJ1-3|-
TGTGCCAGCAGTCAAATTCCCGGCGGGGTAGGAAACACCATATATTTT
CASSQIPGGVGNTIYF
>-|TRBV5-6|TRBJ1-5|-
TGTGCCAGCAGCTTTTATGGGAGAGGCAATCAGCCCCAGCATTTT
CASSFYGRGNQPQHF
>many|TRBV12-3/TRBV12-4|TRBJ2-3|-
TGTGCCAGCAGTTTAGTTGTCACAGATACGCAGTATTTT
CASSLVVTDTQYF
>-|TRBV29-1|TRBJ2-3|-
TGCAGCGTTGAAGGGGGGCGCGGGACAGATACGCAGTATTTT
CSVEGGRGTDTQYF
>few|TRBV11-2|TRBJ2-7|-
TGTGCCAGCAGCTCCCGAGGGACTTCCTACGAGCAGTACTTC
CASSSRGTSYEQYF
>-|TRBV3-1|TRBJ2-1|-
TGTGCCAGCAGCCAAGGCTCGGGCAATGAGCAGTTCTTC
CASSQGSGNEQFF
>few|TRBV4-1|TRBJ2-1|-
TGCGCCAGCAGTCAAAGCCATAGTTGGCCCTCCTACAATGAGCAGTTCTTC
CASSQSHSWPSYNEQFF
>many|TRBV6-2/TRBV6-3|TRBJ2-7|-
TGTGCCAGCTCGGACAGTTGGAGCTCCTACGAGCAGTACTTC
CASSDSWSSYEQYF
>many|TRBV29-1|TRBJ1-1|-
TGCAGCGTCGAATCACCCTCGGGGGAGAACACTGAAGCTTTCTTT
CSVESPSGENTEAFF
>few|TRBV29-1|TRBJ2-5|-
TGCAGCGTTGAAGGGGGCGACGAGACCCAGTACTTC
CSVEGGDETQYF
>-|TRBV9|TRBJ1-4|-
TGTGCCAGCAGCGACAATGAAAAACTGTTTTTT
CASSDNEKLFF
>many|TRBV9|TRBJ1-1|-
TGTGCCAGCAGCGTAGATCCGGTTCGAGGCACTGAAGCTTTCTTT
CASSVDPVRGTEAFF
>many|TRBV29-1|TRBJ2-7|-
TGCAGCGTGCGGACAGCCCTGACCTACGAGCAGTACTTC
CSVRTALTYEQYF